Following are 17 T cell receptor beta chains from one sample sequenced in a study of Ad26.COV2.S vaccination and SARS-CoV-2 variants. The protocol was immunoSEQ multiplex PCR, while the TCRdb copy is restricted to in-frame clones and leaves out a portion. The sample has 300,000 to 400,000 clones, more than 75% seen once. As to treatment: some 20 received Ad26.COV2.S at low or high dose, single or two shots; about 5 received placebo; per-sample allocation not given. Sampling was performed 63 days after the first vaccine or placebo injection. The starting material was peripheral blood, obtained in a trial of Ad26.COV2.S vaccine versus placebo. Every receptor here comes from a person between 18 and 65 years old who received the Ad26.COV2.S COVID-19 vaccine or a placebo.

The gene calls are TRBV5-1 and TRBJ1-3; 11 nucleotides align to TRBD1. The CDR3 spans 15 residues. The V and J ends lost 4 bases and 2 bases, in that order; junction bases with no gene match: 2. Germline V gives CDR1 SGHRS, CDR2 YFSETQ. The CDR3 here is CASSQGQGAGNTIYF. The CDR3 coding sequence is TGCGCCAGCAGCCAGGGACAGGGGGCTGGAAACACCATATATTTT.

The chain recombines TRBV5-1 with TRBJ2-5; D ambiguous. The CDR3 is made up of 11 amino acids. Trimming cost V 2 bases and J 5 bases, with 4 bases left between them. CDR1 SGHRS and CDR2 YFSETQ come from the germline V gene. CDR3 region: CASSFGETQYF. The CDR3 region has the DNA TGCGCCAGCAGCTTTGGGGAGACCCAGTACTTC.

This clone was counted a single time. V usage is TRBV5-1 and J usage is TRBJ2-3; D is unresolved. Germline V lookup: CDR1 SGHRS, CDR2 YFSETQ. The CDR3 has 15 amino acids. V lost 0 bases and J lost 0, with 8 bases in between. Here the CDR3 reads CASSLESLSTDTQYF. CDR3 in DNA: TGCGCCAGCAGCTTGGAGTCGCTTAGCACAGATACGCAGTATTTT.

DNA of the CDR3: TGTGCCAGCAGTTTATCCCCTCCAGGGGGCGGGAACACTGAAGCTTTCTTT. Translated: CASSLSPPGGGNTEAFF. The J gene is TRBJ1-1, the V gene TRBV28; 8 bases agree with TRBD1. With 1 base clipped from V and 1 base from J, the junction kept 8 bases outside the gene matches. CDR1 MDHEN and CDR2 SYDVKM come from the germline V gene. The CDR3 loop spans 17 amino acids.

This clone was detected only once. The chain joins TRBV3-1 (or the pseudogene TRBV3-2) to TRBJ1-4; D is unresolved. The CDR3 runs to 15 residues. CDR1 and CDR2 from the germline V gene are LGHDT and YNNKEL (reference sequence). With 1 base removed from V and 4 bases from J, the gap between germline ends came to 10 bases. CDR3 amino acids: CASSQGGFLNEKLFF. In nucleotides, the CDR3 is TGTGCCAGCAGCCAAGGCGGATTTCTTAATGAAAAACTGTTTTTT.

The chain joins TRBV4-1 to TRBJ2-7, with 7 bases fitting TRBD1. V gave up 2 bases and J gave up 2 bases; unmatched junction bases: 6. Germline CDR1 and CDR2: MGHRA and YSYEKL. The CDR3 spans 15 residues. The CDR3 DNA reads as TGCGCCAGCAGCCAAATTCGGGACAGAGCCTACGAGCAGTACTTC. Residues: CASSQIRDRAYEQYF.

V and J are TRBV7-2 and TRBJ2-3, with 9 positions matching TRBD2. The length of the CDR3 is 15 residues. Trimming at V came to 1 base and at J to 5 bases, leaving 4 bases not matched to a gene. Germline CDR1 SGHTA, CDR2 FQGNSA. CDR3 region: CASSLGPSGEDTQYF. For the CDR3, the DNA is TGTGCCAGCAGCTTAGGGCCTAGCGGGGAAGATACGCAGTATTTT.

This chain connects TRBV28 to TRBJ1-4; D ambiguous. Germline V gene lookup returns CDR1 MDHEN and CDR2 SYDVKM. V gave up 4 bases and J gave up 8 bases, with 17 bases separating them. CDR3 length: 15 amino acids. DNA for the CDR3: TGTGCCAGCAGTTCCCCCCCCGTTCCTGGGGAAAAACTGTTTTTT. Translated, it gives CASSSPPVPGEKLFF.

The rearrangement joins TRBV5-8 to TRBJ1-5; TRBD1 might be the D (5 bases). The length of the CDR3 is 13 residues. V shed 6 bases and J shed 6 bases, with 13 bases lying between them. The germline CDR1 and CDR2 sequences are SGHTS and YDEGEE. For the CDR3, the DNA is TGTGCCAGCAACCCCCAGGGCCTTCAGCCCCAGCATTTT. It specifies CASNPQGLQPQHF. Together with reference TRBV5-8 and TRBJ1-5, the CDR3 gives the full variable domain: EAGVTQSPTHLIKTRGQQATLRCSPISGHTSVYWYQQALGLGLQFLLWYDEGEERNRGNFPPRFSGRQFPNYSSELNVNALELEDSALYLCASNPQGLQPQHFGDGTRLSIL.

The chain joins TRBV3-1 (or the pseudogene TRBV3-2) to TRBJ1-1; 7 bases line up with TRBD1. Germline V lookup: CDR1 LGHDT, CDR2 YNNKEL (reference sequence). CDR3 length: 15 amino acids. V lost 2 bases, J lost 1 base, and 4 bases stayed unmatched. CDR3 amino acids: CASSQKGQWNTEAFF. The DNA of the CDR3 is TGTGCCAGCAGCCAAAAGGGACAGTGGAACACTGAAGCTTTCTTT.

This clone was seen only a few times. CDR3 in amino acids: CASSPRQMNTEAFF. The CDR3 DNA sequence: TGTGCCAGCAGCCCTAGGCAAATGAACACTGAAGCTTTCTTT. The chain joins TRBV11-3 to TRBJ1-1; no definite D call. With 5 bases removed from V and 0 bases from J, the gap between germline ends came to 10 bases. The CDR3 loop spans 14 amino acids. The germline gives CDR1 SGHNT, CDR2 YENEEA.

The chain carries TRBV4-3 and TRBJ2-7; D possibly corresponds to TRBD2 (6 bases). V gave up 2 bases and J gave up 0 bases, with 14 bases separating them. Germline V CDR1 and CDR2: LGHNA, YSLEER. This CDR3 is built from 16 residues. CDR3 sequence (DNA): TGCGCCAGCAGCCAAAGGGTGGGACTCACCTCCTACGAGCAGTACTTC. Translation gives CASSQRVGLTSYEQYF.

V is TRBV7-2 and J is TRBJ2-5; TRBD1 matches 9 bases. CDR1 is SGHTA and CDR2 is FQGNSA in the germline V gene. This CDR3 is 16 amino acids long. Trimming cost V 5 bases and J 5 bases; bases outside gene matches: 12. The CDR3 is CASSIGQGRVGETQYF. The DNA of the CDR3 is TGTGCCAGCAGCATCGGACAGGGGCGAGTCGGGGAGACCCAGTACTTC. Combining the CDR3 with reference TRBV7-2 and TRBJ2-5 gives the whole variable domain GAGVSQSPSNKVTEKGKDVELRCDPISGHTALYWYRQSLGQGLEFLIYFQGNSAPDKSGLPSDRFSAERTGGSVSTLTIQRTQQEDSAVYLCASSIGQGRVGETQYFGPGTRLLVL.

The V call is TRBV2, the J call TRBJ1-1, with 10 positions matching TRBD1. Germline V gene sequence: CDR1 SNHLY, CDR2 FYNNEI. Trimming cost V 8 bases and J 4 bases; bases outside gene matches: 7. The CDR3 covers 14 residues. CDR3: CASSDRTGGTEAFF. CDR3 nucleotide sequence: TGTGCCAGCTCTGATAGGACAGGGGGCACTGAAGCTTTCTTT.

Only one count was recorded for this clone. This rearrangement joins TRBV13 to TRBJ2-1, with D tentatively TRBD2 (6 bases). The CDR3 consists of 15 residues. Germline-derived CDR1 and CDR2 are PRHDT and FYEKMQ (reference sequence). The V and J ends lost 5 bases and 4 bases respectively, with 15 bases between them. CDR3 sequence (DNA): TGTGCCAGCAGCCCCCTTTTAGCGGAATACAATGAGCAGTTCTTC. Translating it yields CASSPLLAEYNEQFF. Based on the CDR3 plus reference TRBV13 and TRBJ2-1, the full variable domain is AAGVIQSPRHLIKEKRETATLKCYPIPRHDTVYWYQQGPGQDPQFLISFYEKMQSDKGSIPDRFSAQQFSDYHSELNMSSLELGDSALYFCASSPLLAEYNEQFFGPGTRLTVL.

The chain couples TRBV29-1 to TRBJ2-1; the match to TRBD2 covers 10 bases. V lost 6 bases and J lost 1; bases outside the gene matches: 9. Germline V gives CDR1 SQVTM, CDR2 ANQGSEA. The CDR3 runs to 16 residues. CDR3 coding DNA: TGCAGCGTAGAAAGCGGGAGGGCCCGATCCTACAATGAGCAGTTCTTC. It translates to CSVESGRARSYNEQFF.

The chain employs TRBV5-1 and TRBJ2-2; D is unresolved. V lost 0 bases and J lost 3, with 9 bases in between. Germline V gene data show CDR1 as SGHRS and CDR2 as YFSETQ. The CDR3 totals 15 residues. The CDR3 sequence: CASSLGTIDTGELFF. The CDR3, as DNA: TGCGCCAGCAGCTTGGGGACCATTGACACCGGGGAGCTGTTTTTT.